Sequencing of this TCR beta chain was carried out in a study of T cell responses to AZD1222 COVID-19 vaccine. Some clones are missing from TCRdb's copy, which holds only in-frame ones; the method was immunoSEQ multiplex PCR. This table holds roughly 180,000 clones, approximately 90% found once. As regards this clone: What it binds is not known.

J lost 3 bases, V lost 5 bases, and 6 bases had no gene match. The CDR3 contains 15 residues. Looked up from germline, CDR1 is LNHDA and CDR2 is SQIVND (reference sequence). Study outcomes and limitations: The number of AZD1222 recipients seropositive at baseline was only five to seven.

The sample consisted of peripheral blood, taken on day 0 of AZD1222 vaccination. The gene calls are TRBV19 and TRBJ1-4; TRBD1 agrees at 7 bases. The clonotype was recovered from an adult in good health. This chain's CDR3 is CASSDRDSSNEKLFF. Written as DNA, the CDR3 is TGTGCCAGTAGTGATCGGGACAGCTCTAATGAAAAACTGTTTTTT.